This TCR beta chain was sequenced for a study of OX40 agonist ivuxolimab in advanced cancers. Study background: Partial responses were achieved by three patients: one hepatocellular carcinoma, two cutaneous melanoma. Regarding the study as a whole: No determination was made of the antigen specificity of the expanded peripheral T cells. Averaging showed that CD8+ T cells had more expanded clones than CD4+ did.

Looked up from germline, CDR1 is SQVTM and CDR2 is ANQGSEA. Between the trimmed V and J ends, which lost 4 bases and 4 bases, there was a span of 10 bases. CDR3 length: 12 amino acids. Sequenced by immunoSEQ multiplex PCR; TCRdb stores in-frame clones only, minus some. This table has under 95,000 clones, approximately 81% appearing once. Points on this clone: Antigen specificity is unknown.

The chain couples TRBV29-1 to TRBJ1-1; D uncertain. The clonotype was recovered from an adult with an advanced solid tumor such as melanoma, head and neck, liver or kidney cancer. Sequenced here: CD4+ or CD8+ T cells sorted from blood, sampled in a trial of the OX40 agonist ivuxolimab. The CDR3 DNA is TGCAGCGTTGGAGGGTCAGGCACTGAAGCTTTCTTT. It encodes CSVGGSGTEAFF.